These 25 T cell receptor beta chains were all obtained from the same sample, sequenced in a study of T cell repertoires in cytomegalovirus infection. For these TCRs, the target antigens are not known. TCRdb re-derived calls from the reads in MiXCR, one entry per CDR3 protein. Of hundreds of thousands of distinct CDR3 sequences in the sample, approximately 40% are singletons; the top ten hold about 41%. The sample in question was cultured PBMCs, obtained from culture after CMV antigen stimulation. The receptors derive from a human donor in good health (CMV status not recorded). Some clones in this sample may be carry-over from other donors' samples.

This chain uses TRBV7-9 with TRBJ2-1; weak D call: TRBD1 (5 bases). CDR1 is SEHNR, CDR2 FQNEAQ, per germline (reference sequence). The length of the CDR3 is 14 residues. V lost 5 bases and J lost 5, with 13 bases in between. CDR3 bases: TGTGCCAGCAGCCCCAGGGTGGGGCACAATGAGCAGTTCTTC. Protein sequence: CASSPRVGHNEQFF.

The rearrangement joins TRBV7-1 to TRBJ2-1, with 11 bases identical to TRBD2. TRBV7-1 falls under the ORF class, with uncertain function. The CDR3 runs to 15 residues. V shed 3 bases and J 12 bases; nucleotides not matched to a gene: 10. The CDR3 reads CASSSGLAEGWGQFF. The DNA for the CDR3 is TGTGCCAGCAGCTCGGGACTAGCGGAAGGGTGGGGGCAGTTCTTC.

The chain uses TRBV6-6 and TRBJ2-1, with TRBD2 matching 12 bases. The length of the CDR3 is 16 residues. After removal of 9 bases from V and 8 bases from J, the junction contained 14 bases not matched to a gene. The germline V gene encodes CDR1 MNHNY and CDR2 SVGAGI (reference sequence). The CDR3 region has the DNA TGTGCCAGTGGCGGGGGGAGACTAGCGGGAGTGGATGAGCAGTTCTTC. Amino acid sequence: CASGGGRLAGVDEQFF.

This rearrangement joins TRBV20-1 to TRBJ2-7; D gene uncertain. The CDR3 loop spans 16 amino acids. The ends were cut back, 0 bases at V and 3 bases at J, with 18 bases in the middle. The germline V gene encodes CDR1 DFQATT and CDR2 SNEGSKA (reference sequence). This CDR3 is CSARDPSAGKDYEQYF. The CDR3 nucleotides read TGCAGTGCTAGAGATCCCTCGGCCGGTAAGGACTACGAGCAGTACTTC.

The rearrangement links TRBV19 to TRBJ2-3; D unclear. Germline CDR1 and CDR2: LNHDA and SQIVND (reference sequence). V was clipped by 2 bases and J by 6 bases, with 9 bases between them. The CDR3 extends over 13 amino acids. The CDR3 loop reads CASSISLDDTQYF. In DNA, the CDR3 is TGTGCCAGTAGTATATCCCTGGATGATACGCAGTATTTT.

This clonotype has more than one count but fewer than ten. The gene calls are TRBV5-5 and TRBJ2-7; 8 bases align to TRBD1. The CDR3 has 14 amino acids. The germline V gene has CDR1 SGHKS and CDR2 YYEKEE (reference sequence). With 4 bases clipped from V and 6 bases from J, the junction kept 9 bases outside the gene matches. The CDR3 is CASSLRQGTGEQYF. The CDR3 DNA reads TGTGCCAGCAGCCTAAGACAGGGGACGGGCGAGCAGTACTTC.

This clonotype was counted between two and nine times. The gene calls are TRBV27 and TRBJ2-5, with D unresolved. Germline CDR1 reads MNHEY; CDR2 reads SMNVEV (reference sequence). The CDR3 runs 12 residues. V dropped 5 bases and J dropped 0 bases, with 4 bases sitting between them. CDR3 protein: CASSPDQETQYF. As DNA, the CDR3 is TGTGCCAGCAGTCCCGACCAAGAGACCCAGTACTTC.

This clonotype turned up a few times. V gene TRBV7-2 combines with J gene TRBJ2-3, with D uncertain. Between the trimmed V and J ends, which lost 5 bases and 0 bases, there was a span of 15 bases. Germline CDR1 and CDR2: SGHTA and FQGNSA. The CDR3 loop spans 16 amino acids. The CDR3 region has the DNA TGTGCCAGCAGCCCCCTGGGCCTAACTAGCACAGATACGCAGTATTTT. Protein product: CASSPLGLTSTDTQYF.

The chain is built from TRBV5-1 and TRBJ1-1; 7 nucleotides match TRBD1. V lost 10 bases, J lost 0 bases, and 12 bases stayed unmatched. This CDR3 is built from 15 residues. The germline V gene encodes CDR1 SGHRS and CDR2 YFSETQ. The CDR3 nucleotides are TGCGCCTCTCAGTACGGGACAGCCATGAACACTGAAGCTTTCTTT. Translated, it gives CASQYGTAMNTEAFF.

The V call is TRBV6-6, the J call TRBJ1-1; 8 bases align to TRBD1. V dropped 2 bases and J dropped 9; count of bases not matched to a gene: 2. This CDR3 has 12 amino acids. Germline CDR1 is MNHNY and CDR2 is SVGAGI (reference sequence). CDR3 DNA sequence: TGTGCCAGCAGTTACCGACAGGGGAAAGCTTTCTTT. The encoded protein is CASSYRQGKAFF.

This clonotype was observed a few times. CDR3: CASSYSSQGGYEQYF. In DNA, the CDR3 is TGTGCCAGCAGTTACTCGAGTCAGGGCGGCTACGAGCAGTACTTC. V and J are TRBV6-6 and TRBJ2-7; weak D call: TRBD1 (5 bases). V dropped 0 bases and J dropped 3 bases, with 12 bases sitting between them. Germline loops: CDR1 MNHNY, CDR2 SVGAGI (reference sequence). The length of the CDR3 is 15 residues.

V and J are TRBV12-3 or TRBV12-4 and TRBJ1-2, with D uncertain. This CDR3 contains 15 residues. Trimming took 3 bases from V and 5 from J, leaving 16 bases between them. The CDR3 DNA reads TGTGCCAGCAGTTTTCACGCTGCCCTGAGTTATGGCTACACCTTC. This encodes CASSFHAALSYGYTF.

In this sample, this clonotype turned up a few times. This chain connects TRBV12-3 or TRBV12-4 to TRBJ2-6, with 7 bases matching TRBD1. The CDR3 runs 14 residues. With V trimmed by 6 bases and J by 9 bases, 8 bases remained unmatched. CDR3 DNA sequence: TGTGCCAGCAGATCCACCGGGACAGTCAACGTCCTGACTTTC. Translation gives CASRSTGTVNVLTF.

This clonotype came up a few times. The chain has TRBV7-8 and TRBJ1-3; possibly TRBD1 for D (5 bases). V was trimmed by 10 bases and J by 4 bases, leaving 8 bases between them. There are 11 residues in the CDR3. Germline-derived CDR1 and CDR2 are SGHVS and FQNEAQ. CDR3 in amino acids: CATRDGNTIYF. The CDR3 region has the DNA TGTGCCACCCGGGACGGAAACACCATATATTTT.

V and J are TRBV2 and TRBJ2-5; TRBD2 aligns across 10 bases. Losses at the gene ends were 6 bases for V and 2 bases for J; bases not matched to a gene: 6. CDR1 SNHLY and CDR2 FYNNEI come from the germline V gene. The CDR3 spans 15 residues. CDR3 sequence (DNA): TGTGCCAGCAGGCACGGACTAGCGGCACAAGAGACCCAGTACTTC. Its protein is CASRHGLAAQETQYF.

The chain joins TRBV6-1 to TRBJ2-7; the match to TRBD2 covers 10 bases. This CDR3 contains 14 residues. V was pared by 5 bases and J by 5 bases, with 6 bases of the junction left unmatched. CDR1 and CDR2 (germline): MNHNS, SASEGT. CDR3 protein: CASSSAGGNNEQYF. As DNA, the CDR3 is TGTGCCAGCAGTTCAGCGGGGGGGAATAACGAGCAGTACTTC.

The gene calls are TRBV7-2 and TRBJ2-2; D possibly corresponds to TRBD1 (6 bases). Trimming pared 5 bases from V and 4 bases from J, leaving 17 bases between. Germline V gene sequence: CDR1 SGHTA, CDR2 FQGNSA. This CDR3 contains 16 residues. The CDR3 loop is CASSISLDRSTGELFF. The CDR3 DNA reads TGTGCCAGCAGCATTAGTCTGGACAGATCCACCGGGGAGCTGTTTTTT.

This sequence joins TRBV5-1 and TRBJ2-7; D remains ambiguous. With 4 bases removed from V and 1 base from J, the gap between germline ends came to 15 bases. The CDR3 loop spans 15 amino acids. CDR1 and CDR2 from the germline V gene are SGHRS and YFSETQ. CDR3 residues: CASSPSLGGSYEQYF. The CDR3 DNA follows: TGCGCCAGCAGCCCGAGTCTTGGCGGTTCCTACGAGCAGTACTTC.

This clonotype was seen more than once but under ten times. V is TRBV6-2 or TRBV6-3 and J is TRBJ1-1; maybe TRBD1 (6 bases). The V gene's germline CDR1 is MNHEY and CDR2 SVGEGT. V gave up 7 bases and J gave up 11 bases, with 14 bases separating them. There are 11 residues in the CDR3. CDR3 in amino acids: CASTHGQFAFF. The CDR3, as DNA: TGTGCCAGCACACACGGACAGTTCGCTTTCTTT.

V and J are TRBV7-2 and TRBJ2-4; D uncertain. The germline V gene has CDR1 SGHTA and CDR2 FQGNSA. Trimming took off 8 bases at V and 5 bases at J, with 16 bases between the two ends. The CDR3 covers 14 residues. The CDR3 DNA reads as TGTGCCAGCTCATCGCCTAACCGAGAAAACATTCAGTACTTC. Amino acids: CASSSPNRENIQYF.

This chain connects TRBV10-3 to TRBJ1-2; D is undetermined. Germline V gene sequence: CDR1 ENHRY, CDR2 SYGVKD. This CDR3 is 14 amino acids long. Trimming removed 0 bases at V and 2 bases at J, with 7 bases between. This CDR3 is CAISESGTNYGYTF. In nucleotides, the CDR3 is TGTGCCATCAGTGAGTCCGGCACCAACTATGGCTACACCTTC.

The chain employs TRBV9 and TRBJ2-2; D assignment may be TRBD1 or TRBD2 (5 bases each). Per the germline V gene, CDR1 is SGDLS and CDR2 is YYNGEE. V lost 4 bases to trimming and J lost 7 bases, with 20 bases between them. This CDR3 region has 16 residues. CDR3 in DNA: TGTGCCAGCAGCTCCCGGGACCCCGGGGCCGGCGGGGAGCTGTTTTTT. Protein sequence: CASSSRDPGAGGELFF.

The CDR3 coding sequence is TGTGCCAGCAGTTTAGGGACAGGGGGGCCCGAGCAGTACTTC. Amino acids: CASSLGTGGPEQYF. V is TRBV12-3 or TRBV12-4 and J is TRBJ2-7, with 10 bases identical to TRBD1. The CDR3 extends over 14 amino acids. With 1 base clipped from V and 6 bases from J, the junction kept 3 bases outside the gene matches.

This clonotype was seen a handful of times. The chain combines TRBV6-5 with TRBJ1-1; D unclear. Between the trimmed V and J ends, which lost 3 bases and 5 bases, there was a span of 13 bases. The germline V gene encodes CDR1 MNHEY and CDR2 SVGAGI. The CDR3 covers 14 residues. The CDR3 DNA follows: TGTGCCAGCAGTTATAACCCGGCTAGGACTGAAGCTTTCTTT. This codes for CASSYNPARTEAFF.

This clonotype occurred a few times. The CDR3 reads CASSLAPGSELSYEQYF. CDR3 nucleotides: TGTGCCAGCAGTTTAGCCCCGGGTAGCGAGCTCTCCTACGAGCAGTACTTC. This sequence joins TRBV12-3 or TRBV12-4 and TRBJ2-7, with TRBD2 as a possible D gene (5 bases). The CDR3 totals 17 residues. V was clipped by 0 bases and J by 0 bases, with 15 bases between them.